This passage covers 8 T cell receptor beta chains from one sample sequenced in a study of blood T cell repertoires in COVID-19. Produced via immunoSEQ multiplex PCR; TCRdb's table is partial and in-frame only. The data contain some 240,000 clones, more than 65% of them singletons. The sequencing sample was made of peripheral blood. The receptors were sampled from a woman in her 40s who had recovered from COVID-19.

V usage is TRBV27 and J usage is TRBJ2-1; 9 bases map to TRBD2. The ends lost 1 base at V and 9 bases at J; junction bases unmatched: 7. The CDR3 is 15 amino acids. The germline gives CDR1 MNHEY, CDR2 SMNVEV (reference sequence). CDR3 coding DNA: TGTGCCAGCAGTTTATATGCTAGCGGGGTCTCTGAGCAGTTCTTC. Its translation is CASSLYASGVSEQFF.

The chain has TRBV28 and TRBJ1-6; 9 positions match TRBD1. The germline CDR1 and CDR2 sequences are MDHEN and SYDVKM. The CDR3 length is 16 residues. V dropped 2 bases and J dropped 7; count of bases not matched to a gene: 6. CDR3 sequence (DNA): TGTGCCAGCAGTTTACTCCCGGGACAGGGCAATTCACCCCTCCACTTT. Its translation is CASSLLPGQGNSPLHF.

This chain joins TRBV12-3 or TRBV12-4 and TRBJ2-7; D is undetermined. Trimming stripped 6 bases from V and 3 bases from J, with 6 bases between. The CDR3 contains 11 residues. CDR3 DNA: TGTGCCAGCAGCCCTAACTACGAGCAGTACTTC. It yields the protein CASSPNYEQYF.

This clone occurred once. CDR3 loop: CASSQETSGAGTDTQYF. CDR3 nucleotides: TGCGCCAGCAGCCAAGAGACTAGCGGGGCAGGAACAGATACGCAGTATTTT. This chain links TRBV4-3 with TRBJ2-3; TRBD2 aligns across 11 bases. Trimming at V came to 0 bases and at J to 3 bases, leaving 5 bases not matched to a gene. CDR3 length equals 17 residues. Germline V CDR1 and CDR2: LGHNA, YSLEER.

The chain recombines TRBV27 with TRBJ1-1; unclear D gene. Germline CDR1 and CDR2: MNHEY and SMNVEV (reference sequence). This CDR3 is 15 amino acids long. V gave up 3 bases and J gave up 3 bases, with 14 bases separating them. The CDR3 loop reads CASSFDGGSDTEAFF. The CDR3 DNA reads as TGTGCCAGCAGTTTCGACGGAGGGTCGGACACTGAAGCTTTCTTT.

The V and J genes are TRBV7-9 and TRBJ2-7; the match to TRBD2 covers 7 bases. Trimming at V came to 1 base and at J to 3 bases, leaving 12 bases not matched to a gene. The CDR3 is made up of 17 amino acids. The V gene's germline CDR1 is SEHNR and CDR2 FQNEAQ (reference sequence). The CDR3 sequence: CASSLGWEGTTYYEQYF. The CDR3 coding sequence is TGTGCCAGCAGCTTAGGGTGGGAGGGGACTACCTACTACGAGCAGTACTTC.

The chain is built from TRBV19 and TRBJ1-5; TRBD1 aligns across 10 bases. The J segment lost 5 bases and the V segment lost 6 bases, leaving 4 bases of the junction unmatched. The CDR3 has 14 residues. Per the germline V gene, CDR1 is LNHDA and CDR2 is SQIVND (reference sequence). The CDR3 DNA reads TGTGCCAGTAGCGTGACAGGGGGCGATCAGCCCCAGCATTTT. The encoded protein is CASSVTGGDQPQHF.

This clone was detected only once. This chain uses TRBV2 with TRBJ2-2, with 7 bases lining up with TRBD1. V was clipped by 5 bases and J by 0 bases; unmatched bases: 3. The length of the CDR3 is 15 residues. Looked up from germline, CDR1 is SNHLY and CDR2 is FYNNEI. CDR3 sequence: CASSTDRTNTGELFF. CDR3 nucleotide sequence: TGTGCCAGCAGTACGGACAGGACGAACACCGGGGAGCTGTTTTTT. Looking up the rest from reference TRBV2 and TRBJ2-2 gives the full variable domain: EPEVTQTPSHQVTQMGQEVILRCVPISNHLYFYWYRQILGQKVEFLVSFYNNEISEKSEIFDDQFSVERPDGSNFTLKIRSTKLEDSAMYFCASSTDRTNTGELFFGEGSRLTVL.